Presented here are 12 T cell receptor beta chains from one specimen sequenced in a study of cytomegalovirus exposure and HLA in healthy donors. This PCR relied on a set of 60 Vbeta primers and 13 Jbeta primers. Assay used: immunoSEQ multiplex PCR; TCRdb lists only in-frame clones, some missing. The table lists over 110,000 clones, roughly 74% of them singletons. Sample: PBMCs. The receptors shown here come from a woman between 40 and 55 years old in good health and CMV-seropositive.

As DNA, the CDR3 is TGTGCTAGTGCCGGGGGACAGGGGATGACTGAAGCTTTCTTT. It is translated as CASAGGQGMTEAFF. This chain joins TRBV12-5 and TRBJ1-1; 10 nucleotides line up with TRBD1. CDR3 length: 14 amino acids. V lost 7 bases to trimming and J lost 5 bases; unmatched junction nucleotides: 7. CDR1 is LGHNT and CDR2 is FRNRAP in the germline V gene. The full variable domain, with the rest looked up from reference TRBV12-5 and TRBJ1-1, is DARVTQTPRHKVTEMGQEVTMRCQPILGHNTVFWYRQTMMQGLELLAYFRNRAPLDDSGMPKDRFSAEMPDATLATLKIQPSEPRDSAVYFCASAGGQGMTEAFFGQGTRLTVV.

The rearrangement joins TRBV30 to TRBJ1-5, with 7 bases lining up with TRBD1. There are 14 residues in the CDR3. Germline assignment: CDR1 GTSNPN and CDR2 SVGIG (reference sequence). Trimming at V came to 3 bases and at J to 5 bases, leaving 7 bases not matched to a gene. The CDR3 sequence is CAWSRGQGDQPQHF. DNA for the CDR3: TGTGCCTGGAGCAGAGGGCAGGGGGATCAGCCCCAGCATTTT.

This sequence joins TRBV19 and TRBJ1-6; D unresolved. CDR1 and CDR2 from the germline V gene are LNHDA and SQIVND (reference sequence). The CDR3 totals 14 residues. Trimming pared 6 bases from V and 9 bases from J, leaving 15 bases between. The CDR3 is CASRAGEGVSPLHF. The DNA of the CDR3 is TGTGCCAGTAGAGCCGGGGAGGGAGTTTCACCCCTCCACTTT.

This chain links TRBV15 with TRBJ2-2; D may be TRBD2 (7 bases). Germline assignment: CDR1 LNHNV and CDR2 YYDKDF (reference sequence). Trimming stripped 1 base from V and 6 bases from J, with 9 bases between. The length of the CDR3 is 14 residues. CDR3 region: CATSRVGGAGELFF. As DNA, the CDR3 is TGTGCCACCAGCAGAGTAGGGGGGGCCGGGGAGCTGTTTTTT.

The rearrangement uses TRBV6-5 and TRBJ2-4; possibly TRBD1 for D (5 bases). Deletions cut 5 bases from V and 0 bases from J, with 11 bases between. CDR1 is MNHEY, CDR2 SVGAGI, per germline. This CDR3 is built from 15 residues. CDR3 nucleotides: TGTGCCAGCAGTACCTCAGGGTTAGCCAAAAACATTCAGTACTTC. Its translation: CASSTSGLAKNIQYF.

This chain joins TRBV5-4 and TRBJ2-1; 12 nucleotides align to TRBD2. V lost 4 bases to trimming and J lost 2 bases; unmatched junction nucleotides: 1. CDR1 and CDR2 from the germline V gene are SGHNT and YYREEE (reference sequence). The CDR3 runs to 15 residues. CDR3 sequence: CASSRTSGTYNEQFF. The CDR3 bases are TGTGCCAGCAGCCGGACTAGCGGGACCTACAATGAGCAGTTCTTC.

This clone has only a few counts. This sequence joins TRBV7-9 and TRBJ2-7; 8 bases line up with TRBD2. This CDR3 region has 15 residues. V shed 4 bases and J 0 bases; nucleotides not matched to a gene: 5. In germline, CDR1 is SEHNR, CDR2 FQNEAQ (reference sequence). The DNA of the CDR3 is TGTGCCAGCAGCTCCGGGCGGGAGGCCTCCTACGAGCAGTACTTC. As protein: CASSSGREASYEQYF.

This clone was observed a few times. The chain recombines TRBV25-1 with TRBJ2-1, with D uncertain. The germline V gene has CDR1 MGHDK and CDR2 SYGVNS. V dropped 5 bases and J dropped 5 bases, with 7 bases sitting between them. The CDR3 consists of 12 residues. CDR3 region: CASSYSNNEQFF. Here the CDR3 DNA reads TGTGCCAGCAGTTACTCTAACAATGAGCAGTTCTTC.

The chain employs TRBV9 and TRBJ2-4; D gene uncertain. Deletions cut 0 bases from V and 2 bases from J, with 9 bases between. The CDR3 runs 15 residues. Germline V gene data show CDR1 as SGDLS and CDR2 as YYNGEE. CDR3 sequence: CASSVGATTKNIQYF. The CDR3 DNA reads TGTGCCAGCAGCGTAGGGGCAACGACCAAAAACATTCAGTACTTC.

The gene calls are TRBV6-5 and TRBJ1-1, with D unresolved. Trimming shortened V by 0 bases and J by 4 bases, and 6 bases separated the two germline ends. The germline gives CDR1 MNHEY, CDR2 SVGAGI. CDR3 size: 13 residues. The CDR3 sequence: CASSYSRRTEAFF. CDR3 bases: TGTGCCAGCAGTTACTCGCGTCGCACTGAAGCTTTCTTT.

The chain is built from TRBV6-5 and TRBJ1-2; perhaps TRBD1 as D (5 bases). Trimming pared 2 bases from V and 5 bases from J, leaving 15 bases between. The CDR3 covers 15 residues. Germline V gene data show CDR1 as MNHEY and CDR2 as SVGAGI. In DNA form, the CDR3 reads TGTGCCAGCAGTTACGGGAGGGGTCTGGGGTATGGCTACACCTTC. As protein: CASSYGRGLGYGYTF.

The sample holds a few counts of this clone. The chain couples TRBV19 to TRBJ2-3; 10 bases fit TRBD2. The CDR3 runs to 13 residues. From germline, CDR1 is LNHDA and CDR2 SQIVND (reference sequence). The ends lost 8 bases at V and 3 bases at J; junction bases unmatched: 2. In DNA, the CDR3 is TGTGCCAGTCAGCGGGGGGGAACAGATACGCAGTATTTT. As protein: CASQRGGTDTQYF. The full variable domain, in which reference TRBV19 and TRBJ2-3 provide the parts outside the CDR3, is DGGITQSPKYLFRKEGQNVTLSCEQNLNHDAMYWYRQDPGQGLRLIYYSQIVNDFQKGDIAEGYSVSREKKESFPLTVTSAQKNPTAFYLCASQRGGTDTQYFGPGTRLTVL.